Below, 24 T cell receptor beta chains from the same sample are listed, as sequenced in a study of CD4 T cells in relation to SARS-CoV-2 and coronaviruses. The unexposed donors gave CD4+ T cells in about 2011-2018, prior to COVID-19. The cells were cultured for over eight days before CD4+ T cells were isolated. Antigens for these TCRs are unknown. TCRdb's copy holds only in-frame clones and misses some; the assay was immunoSEQ multiplex PCR. The sample yields more than 9,000 clones, 75% to 85% seen once. Sequences were obtained from CD4+ T cells from PBMCs, cultured in vitro. Source of these receptors: a human donor in good health.

This rearrangement joins TRBV25-1 to TRBJ2-2; D is perhaps TRBD1 or TRBD2 (5 bases each). V lost 3 bases to trimming and J lost 6 bases, with 8 bases between them. Germline V gene sequence: CDR1 MGHDK, CDR2 SYGVNS. This CDR3 is 13 amino acids long. Written as DNA, the CDR3 is TGTGCCAGCAGTGAGATGGGGGCCGGGGAGCTGTTTTTT. Translating gives CASSEMGAGELFF.

The J gene is TRBJ1-2, the V gene TRBV24-1, with no clear D. The CDR3 is 12 residues long. Germline-derived CDR1 and CDR2 are KGHDR and SFDVKD. V lost 1 base and J 4 bases, leaving 3 bases between the germline ends. Written as DNA, the CDR3 is TGTGCCACCAGTGATTTTTTCTATGGCTACACCTTC. Residues: CATSDFFYGYTF.

The chain combines TRBV5-1 with TRBJ2-7; either TRBD1 or TRBD2 may fit D (6 bases each). This CDR3 contains 14 residues. Germline V CDR1 and CDR2: SGHRS, YFSETQ. V was clipped by 7 bases and J by 7 bases, with 21 bases between them. The CDR3 spells CASRATGTRGEQYF. The CDR3 nucleotides read TGCGCCAGCCGCGCAACAGGGACTCGGGGGGAGCAGTACTTC.

This rearrangement joins TRBV6-6 to TRBJ1-1; perhaps TRBD1 as D (6 bases). Trimming shortened V by 6 bases and J by 3 bases, and 17 bases separated the two germline ends. CDR3 length: 15 residues. The germline CDR1 and CDR2 sequences are MNHNY and SVGAGI (reference sequence). DNA of the CDR3: TGTGCCAGCAGGCCTCGGGCAGGGGAAGACACTGAAGCTTTCTTT. It encodes CASRPRAGEDTEAFF.

The V and J genes are TRBV5-6 and TRBJ2-5, with 12 bases that match TRBD2. Germline CDR1 is SGHDT and CDR2 is YYEEEE. V gave up 1 base and J gave up 4 bases; unmatched junction bases: 2. The CDR3 runs to 15 residues. The CDR3 sequence: CASSLPLAGGETQYF. CDR3 coding DNA: TGTGCCAGCAGCTTGCCACTAGCGGGAGGAGAGACCCAGTACTTC.

V gene TRBV29-1 combines with J gene TRBJ2-3; D is undetermined. V lost 6 bases to trimming and J lost 0 bases, with 13 bases between them. Per the germline V gene, CDR1 is SQVTM and CDR2 is ANQGSEA. The CDR3 sequence is 14 residues long. CDR3 sequence: CSVRTATSTDTQYF. Here the CDR3 DNA reads TGCAGCGTCCGGACCGCTACTAGCACAGATACGCAGTATTTT.

This clone was found once. The V gene is TRBV7-8, the J gene TRBJ1-2; D gene uncertain. V was pared by 1 base and J by 4 bases, with 16 bases between. The CDR3 sequence is 16 residues long. Per the germline V gene, CDR1 is SGHVS and CDR2 is FQNEAQ. This chain's CDR3 is CASSLGRVSPVYGYTF. CDR3 in DNA: TGTGCCAGCAGCTTAGGCCGGGTTAGTCCCGTCTATGGCTACACCTTC.

The chain joins TRBV7-9 to TRBJ2-1; the match to TRBD1 covers 9 bases. With V trimmed by 5 bases and J by 3 bases, 8 bases remained unmatched. CDR3 size: 16 residues. Looked up from germline, CDR1 is SEHNR and CDR2 is FQNEAQ (reference sequence). This chain's CDR3 is CASSLRQGVHYNEQFF. CDR3 in DNA: TGTGCCAGCAGCCTACGACAGGGGGTCCACTACAATGAGCAGTTCTTC.

This clone is classed as large. The V call is TRBV7-8, the J call TRBJ1-1; no firm D call. Germline loops: CDR1 SGHVS, CDR2 FQNEAQ. V gave up 5 bases and J gave up 1 base, with 11 bases separating them. The CDR3 contains 14 residues. The CDR3 nucleotides read TGTGCCAGCAGCCCCCGGGAGGGGAACACTGAAGCTTTCTTT. This gives the protein CASSPREGNTEAFF.

The chain combines TRBV4-1 with TRBJ2-3, with D unresolved. Per the germline V gene, CDR1 is MGHRA and CDR2 is YSYEKL. The CDR3 runs to 14 residues. Trimming cost V 4 bases and J 2 bases, with 10 bases left between them. The CDR3 bases are TGCGCCAGCAGCCCGCACAGAGCCACAGATACGCAGTATTTT. Its translation is CASSPHRATDTQYF.

This chain joins TRBV5-1 and TRBJ1-1, with 7 bases matching TRBD1. This CDR3 has 12 amino acids. Germline V gene lookup returns CDR1 SGHRS and CDR2 YFSETQ. Trimming removed 3 bases from V and 7 bases from J; junction bases left unmatched: 3. Here the CDR3 reads CASSWGDSEAFF. The CDR3 nucleotides read TGCGCCAGCAGCTGGGGGGACAGTGAAGCTTTCTTT.

V usage is TRBV4-1 and J usage is TRBJ1-5; 8 nucleotides align to TRBD1. The CDR3 sequence is 17 residues long. V shed 0 bases, J shed 4 bases, and the junction held 8 bases outside the gene matches. Germline V lookup: CDR1 MGHRA, CDR2 YSYEKL. CDR3 loop: CASSQDRGRGLNQPQHF. CDR3 bases: TGCGCCAGCAGCCAAGATAGGGGCAGGGGGCTTAATCAGCCCCAGCATTTT.

In its sample, this clone was seen once. The CDR3 region has the DNA TGTGCCAGCAGCTTGACAGGGGGCTCTGGAAACACCATATATTTT. Translation: CASSLTGGSGNTIYF. The V gene is TRBV5-4, the J gene TRBJ1-3; TRBD1 aligns across 8 bases. CDR3 length: 15 residues. The V gene end was trimmed by 1 base and the J gene end by 0 bases; junction bases not matched to a gene: 0. In germline, CDR1 is SGHNT, CDR2 YYREEE (reference sequence).

This clone occurred once. The rearrangement uses TRBV2 and TRBJ2-3; 8 bases line up with TRBD2. Germline trimming cut 4 bases from V and 5 bases from J; bases unmatched to any gene: 8. CDR1 and CDR2 (germline): SNHLY, FYNNEI. The CDR3 is 15 residues long. The CDR3 sequence: CASSALAGGIDTQYF. The CDR3 region has the DNA TGTGCCAGCAGTGCTTTGGCGGGAGGAATAGATACGCAGTATTTT.

The V and J genes are TRBV6-5 and TRBJ1-5; maybe TRBD1 (6 bases). V lost 0 bases to trimming and J lost 3 bases, with 9 bases between them. Germline lookup yields CDR1 MNHEY and CDR2 SVGAGI. The CDR3 loop spans 15 amino acids. This CDR3 reads CASSYSRDNNQPQHF. DNA of the CDR3: TGTGCCAGCAGTTACTCTCGGGACAACAATCAGCCCCAGCATTTT.

The chain uses TRBV27 and TRBJ2-2; the D call may be TRBD1 or TRBD2 (5 bases each). The CDR3 covers 15 residues. CDR1 MNHEY and CDR2 SMNVEV come from the germline V gene (reference sequence). V lost 6 bases and J 2 bases, leaving 13 bases between the germline ends. The CDR3 sequence: CASRPEGTNTGELFF. Here the CDR3 DNA reads TGTGCCAGCAGGCCCGAAGGGACCAACACCGGGGAGCTGTTTTTT.

The rearrangement joins TRBV4-3 to TRBJ1-4; no clear D. The germline V gene encodes CDR1 LGHNA and CDR2 YSLEER. The CDR3 contains 15 residues. Trimming removed 3 bases at V and 0 bases at J, with 8 bases between. CDR3 nucleotides: TGCGCCAGCAGCCATACGTCCACAACTAATGAAAAACTGTTTTTT. Protein product: CASSHTSTTNEKLFF.

The chain is built from TRBV5-8 and TRBJ1-5; TRBD1 matches at 8 bases. The V gene's germline CDR1 is SGHTS and CDR2 YDEGEE. The ends lost 0 bases at V and 6 bases at J; junction bases unmatched: 5. This CDR3 region has 15 residues. The CDR3 loop reads CASSLETGAIQPQHF. Here the CDR3 DNA reads TGTGCCAGCAGCTTGGAGACAGGGGCCATTCAGCCCCAGCATTTT. Drawing the rest from reference TRBV5-8 and TRBJ1-5, the complete variable domain is EAGVTQSPTHLIKTRGQQATLRCSPISGHTSVYWYQQALGLGLQFLLWYDEGEERNRGNFPPRFSGRQFPNYSSELNVNALELEDSALYLCASSLETGAIQPQHFGDGTRLSIL.

The chain recombines TRBV2 with TRBJ1-4, with unresolved D. V was clipped by 4 bases and J by 7 bases, with 13 bases between them. The V gene's germline CDR1 is SNHLY and CDR2 FYNNEI. This CDR3 has 14 residues. As DNA, the CDR3 is TGTGCCAGCAGTGCACGGCCCGGTGGTGAAAAACTGTTTTTT. Protein sequence: CASSARPGGEKLFF.

V is TRBV2 and J is TRBJ2-7; 8 nucleotides match TRBD2. The CDR3 extends over 17 amino acids. Germline CDR1 is SNHLY and CDR2 is FYNNEI. V lost 1 base, J lost 3 bases, and 11 bases stayed unmatched. DNA for the CDR3: TGTGCCAGCAGTGAAGGGCGTTGGGCGGGGGGCAACTACGAGCAGTACTTC. Translation: CASSEGRWAGGNYEQYF.

The chain combines TRBV4-3 with TRBJ1-1; possibly TRBD1 for D (5 bases). Germline loops: CDR1 LGHNA, CDR2 YSLEER. The V end was cut by 3 bases, the J end by 7 bases, with 9 bases between. The CDR3 contains 12 residues. In nucleotides, the CDR3 is TGCGCCAGCAGCCATGGGAGGGGTGAAGCTTTCTTT. This gives the protein CASSHGRGEAFF.

This chain links TRBV7-2 with TRBJ1-5, with 9 bases fitting TRBD1. Trimming at V came to 8 bases and at J to 5 bases, leaving 7 bases not matched to a gene. The CDR3 totals 14 residues. Germline values: CDR1 SGHTA, CDR2 FQGNSA. The CDR3 DNA is TGTGCCAGCGGGACAGGGAATTTCGATCAGCCCCAGCATTTT. Protein: CASGTGNFDQPQHF.

This chain connects TRBV6-5 to TRBJ2-2; 9 nucleotides align to TRBD1. Germline V CDR1 and CDR2: MNHEY, SVGAGI. The ends lost 2 bases at V and 6 bases at J; junction bases unmatched: 4. The CDR3 length is 15 residues. CDR3 sequence: CASSYQTGGPGELFF. In nucleotides, the CDR3 is TGTGCCAGCAGTTACCAAACAGGGGGCCCCGGGGAGCTGTTTTTT.

The J gene is TRBJ2-1, the V gene TRBV4-1, with 8 positions matching TRBD2. This CDR3 region has 12 residues. Per germline, CDR1 MGHRA and CDR2 YSYEKL. V lost 1 base to trimming and J lost 12 bases; unmatched junction nucleotides: 2. The CDR3 DNA reads as TGCGCCAGCAGCCAAGCGGCGGGAGGGCAGTTCTTC. As protein: CASSQAAGGQFF.